These 9 T cell receptor delta chains were sequenced from one sample in a study of gamma-delta chains in newborns, infants, children. TCRdb re-processed the reads using CATT. The data contain 4,400 or so delta-chain clones, under 40% of them singletons. What was sequenced was blood. These receptors all stem from a child who received the measles vaccine.

Relative to its sample, this clone is large. The J gene is TRDJ1, the V gene TRDV3; 10 bases match TRDD3. Germline-derived CDR1 and CDR2 are TVYSNPD and GDNSRS (reference sequence). V was clipped by 2 bases and J by 0 bases; unmatched bases: 12. CDR3 length: 17 amino acids. CDR3 sequence reads: CAFLSGYWGIDTDKLIF. CDR3 sequence (DNA): TGTGCCTTTTTGTCGGGCTACTGGGGGATCGACACCGATAAACTCATCTTT.

Turning to this clone: The DNA is left out, because the CDR3 cannot be placed on it with certainty; the CDR3 is given as TCRdb lists it. The chain recombines TRAV29/DV5 with TRDJ1; TRDD3 is taken as the D call from the table, unchecked against the DNA. 26 amino acids form the CDR3, both terminal residues included. Per the germline V gene, CDR1 is NSMFDY and CDR2 is ISSIKDK. The chain's CDR3 is CSVLLCSNLPTIDVGIRPFYTDKLIF.

This chain joins TRDV1 and TRDJ1; TRDD3 matches 11 bases. V dropped 8 bases and J dropped 8; count of bases not matched to a gene: 7. This CDR3 region has 13 residues. Germline values: CDR1 TSWWSYY, CDR2 QGS. In DNA form, the CDR3 reads TGTGCTCTTAACCGTTACTGGGGGATAAAACTCATCTTT. Protein sequence: CALNRYWGIKLIF.

This clone occurred a few times. The chain combines TRDV1 with TRDJ1; 7 bases are shared with TRDD3. Germline V lookup: CDR1 TSWWSYY, CDR2 QGS. This CDR3 comprises 17 residues. V shed 5 bases and J 1 base; nucleotides not matched to a gene: 13. The CDR3 is CALGKGGYDTFTDKLIF. The CDR3 DNA reads TGTGCTCTTGGGAAGGGTGGATACGACACCTTCACCGATAAACTCATCTTT.

Regarding this clone: This likely came from a read error, as a far larger clone is one base away. The same CDR3 can be traced to other DNA sequences in this sample. This chain links TRDV1 with TRDJ1, with D perhaps TRDD3 (6 bases). Germline CDR1 is TSWWSYY and CDR2 is QGS. CDR3 length: 22 residues. The CDR3 region is CALGELPYPYWLGYGYTDKLIF. Written as DNA, the CDR3 is TGTGCTCTCGGGGAACTGCCCTACCCTTACTGGCTGGGGTACGGGTACACCGATAAACTCATCTTT.

This clone occurred a few times. Its ends do not fully match the called genes, so a read error is possible. This sample also contains other DNA sequences that code for the same CDR3. The V and J genes are TRDV2 and TRDJ1; D unclear. The CDR3 totals 13 residues. Per germline, CDR1 GEAIGNYY and CDR2 EKD. CDR3 sequence (DNA): TGTGCCTGTGACAGGATTGAAACCGATAAACTCATCTTC. The encoded protein is CACDRIETDKLIF.

In this sample, this clone turned up a few times. CDR3 amino acids: CALGELSYPFGGIRCSTDKLIF. The CDR3 region has the DNA TGTGCTCTTGGGGAACTTTCCTACCCGTTCGGGGGGATAAGGTGTAGCACCGATAAACTCATCTTT. V is TRDV1 and J is TRDJ1, with D possibly being TRDD3 (8 bases). This CDR3 has 22 amino acids. Germline values: CDR1 TSWWSYY, CDR2 QGS. Trimming pared 0 bases from V and 1 base from J, leaving 30 bases between.

This clone was found once. The rearrangement links TRDV1 to TRDJ1, with 8 bases lining up with TRDD3. There are 25 residues in the CDR3. With 4 bases clipped from V and 0 bases from J, the junction kept 34 bases outside the gene matches. Germline CDR1 TSWWSYY, CDR2 QGS. As DNA, the CDR3 is TGTGCTCTTGGGGGCTCCTCCTTAGTGTCCTACAAACGGGGATACTTCATGGGGGACACCGATAAACTCATCTTT. Protein: CALGGSSLVSYKRGYFMGDTDKLIF.

This chain connects TRDV1 to TRDJ1, with 12 bases lining up with TRDD3. Trimming removed 4 bases from V and 2 bases from J; junction bases left unmatched: 5. From germline, CDR1 is TSWWSYY and CDR2 QGS. CDR3 length equals 16 residues. The CDR3 nucleotides read TGTGCTCTTGGGGGGTACTGGGGGATACTGACCGATAAACTCATCTTT. It specifies CALGGYWGILTDKLIF.